Listed below are T cell receptor beta chains from one sample, sequenced in a study of T-cell reconstitution after alpha-beta-depleted transplantation in children. One entry per CDR3 protein, called by TCRdb with MiXCR from the PCR reads. The sample holds hundreds of thousands of distinct CDR3 sequences, approximately 9.5% seen once. The sample consisted of PBMCs from the stem cell graft donor, taken from the stem cell graft. The receptors were gathered from a human donor who donated a stem cell graft to a child with acute lymphoblastic leukemia. Each CDR3 is given with its conserved first and last residue. A D gene is named only where the DNA matches it firmly. Clone size, where shown, is once, few, many, or a class for clones that have expanded.

CDR3	DNA	V	J	D	size
CSVVREGGLGLNEQFF	TGCAGCGTTGTTAGGGAAGGGGGTCTGGGGTTGAATGAGCAGTTCTTC	TRBV29-1	TRBJ2-1	NA	few
CASSASGRSNQPQHF	TGTGCCAGCAGTGCTTCCGGACGTTCTAATCAGCCCCAGCATTTT	TRBV2	TRBJ1-5	NA	few
CATTGNTEAFF	TGTGCCACCACAGGGAACACTGAAGCTTTCTTT	TRBV6-2/TRBV6-3	TRBJ1-1	NA	NA
CASSPRESDTGELFF	TGTGCCAGCTCACCAAGGGAGTCGGACACCGGGGAGCTGTTTTTT	TRBV18	TRBJ2-2	NA	NA
CASSFSQTNTEAFF	TGTGCCAGCAGTTTTTCACAGACCAACACTGAAGCTTTCTTT	TRBV12-3/TRBV12-4	TRBJ1-1	NA	few
CASSGRDGRTGELFF	TGTGCCAGCAGTGGGCGGGACGGAAGAACCGGGGAGCTGTTTTTT	TRBV12-3/TRBV12-4	TRBJ2-2	NA	NA
CSVEGNPSGDTQYF	TGCAGCGTTGAAGGTAACCCTTCGGGGGATACGCAGTATTTT	TRBV29-1	TRBJ2-3	NA	many
CATTPGYSNQPQHF	TGTGCCACCACCCCGGGATATAGCAATCAGCCCCAGCATTTT	TRBV19	TRBJ1-5	NA	NA
CASSLAGTLEKKLFF	TGTGCCAGCAGCTTAGCCGGGACACTCGAGAAAAAACTGTTTTTT	TRBV7-2	TRBJ1-4	NA	NA
CASSAQEGPDGTQYF	TGTGCCAGCAGTGCCCAAGAAGGGCCGGATGGGACCCAGTACTTC	TRBV6-1	TRBJ2-5	NA	NA
CASSYRDRAADTQYF	TGTGCCAGCAGTTACAGGGACAGGGCCGCAGATACGCAGTATTTT	TRBV6-5	TRBJ2-3	TRBD1	few
CASSRDISFPQPQHF	TGTGCCAGCAGCAGGGACATCTCTTTTCCTCAGCCCCAGCATTTT	TRBV7-8	TRBJ1-5	NA	NA
CSARDPRESNEKLFF	TGCAGTGCTAGAGATCCCAGGGAATCGAATGAAAAACTGTTTTTT	TRBV20-1	TRBJ1-4	NA	many
CSVDRRDRGYTF	TGCAGCGTTGATCGAAGGGACAGAGGCTACACCTTC	TRBV29-1	TRBJ1-2	TRBD1	NA
CASSLVGSSHNQPQHF	TGTGCCAGCAGCTTAGTCGGCAGTTCGCACAATCAGCCCCAGCATTTT	TRBV7-2	TRBJ1-5	NA	many
CAWSPQGEQFF	TGTGCCTGGAGTCCACAGGGTGAGCAGTTCTTC	TRBV30	TRBJ2-1	NA	many
CASGWGKWDEQYF	TGTGCCAGCGGATGGGGGAAGTGGGACGAGCAGTACTTC	TRBV6-1	TRBJ2-7	NA	many
CASSRDGSYEQYF	TGCGCCAGCAGCCGGGACGGCTCCTACGAGCAGTACTTC	TRBV5-1	TRBJ2-7	NA	many
CASRPSMNTEAFF	TGTGCCAGCAGGCCTAGTATGAACACTGAAGCTTTCTTT	TRBV7-9	TRBJ1-1	NA	many
CASSLSYSETQYF	TGTGCCAGCAGTTTATCGTACTCTGAGACCCAGTACTTC	TRBV27	TRBJ2-5	NA	NA
CASSLDPGGSPLHF	TGTGCCAGCAGTTTGGACCCGGGTGGTTCACCCCTCCACTTT	TRBV12-3/TRBV12-4	TRBJ1-6	NA	NA
CSARDPQGTTNEKLFF	TGCAGTGCTAGAGACCCTCAGGGGACAACTAATGAAAAACTGTTTTTT	TRBV20-1	TRBJ1-4	NA	many
CASSQGDQPQHF	TGTGCCAGCAGCCAGGGGGATCAGCCCCAGCATTTT	TRBV3-1	TRBJ1-5	NA	few
CATSRDPLSGGELFF	TGTGCCACCAGCAGAGATCCCCTTTCAGGCGGGGAGCTGTTTTTT	TRBV15	TRBJ2-2	NA	few
CSARDPTSGAPDTQYF	TGCAGTGCTAGAGACCCCACTAGCGGGGCCCCAGATACGCAGTATTTT	TRBV20-1	TRBJ2-3	TRBD2	NA